This is a list of T cell receptor beta chains from one sample in a study of CD8 T cell repertoires and HIV-1 epitope variants. The antigens these receptors bind are not known. Only in-frame clones appear in the TCRdb table, and some are missing; sequencing was by immunoSEQ multiplex PCR. The table records thousands of clones, over 60% of them present only once. Sequencing input: cultured CD8+ T cells derived from PBMCs. Receptors were obtained from a male donor with HIV. Each CDR3 is given with its conserved first and last residue. D genes are given only for firm matches. A clone size is listed for some rows: how often the clone was seen (once, few, many), or a class if it is expanded.

D gene	V gene	J gene	clone size	CDR3 DNA	CDR3 protein
TRBD2	TRBV27	TRBJ2-2	NA	TGTGCCAGCAGTTTCCCAGCGGGAGGGTTGGACACCGGGGAGCTGTTTTTT	CASSFPAGGLDTGELFF
NA	TRBV28	TRBJ2-5	medium-sized	TGTGCCAGCAGTTCCGTCGACCGAGACCAAGAGACCCAGTACTTC	CASSSVDRDQETQYF
TRBD1	TRBV19	TRBJ2-1	NA	TGTGCCAGTAGTTTGACAGGGAGCTCCTACAATGAGCAGTTCTTC	CASSLTGSSYNEQFF
NA	TRBV11-2	TRBJ2-5	NA	TGTGCCAGCAGCCCACAGGAGGGGGCAGGAGGTGGGGAGACCCAGTACTTC	CASSPQEGAGGGETQYF
NA	TRBV6-5	TRBJ2-7	once	TGTGCCAGCAGTGAAGGAGGGAAGGCCTACGAGCAGTACTTC	CASSEGGKAYEQYF
NA	TRBV5-1	TRBJ2-1	NA	TGCGCCAGCAGCTTGGACAGTTACAATGAGCAGTTCTTC	CASSLDSYNEQFF
TRBD1	TRBV2	TRBJ2-7	NA	TGTGCCAGCAGTGAATCGGGACAGGGCACCGGGGAGCAGTACTTC	CASSESGQGTGEQYF
NA	TRBV15	TRBJ1-5	NA	TGTGCCACCAGCGGACCCCCGTCCGTCCAGCCCCAGCATTTT	CATSGPPSVQPQHF
TRBD2	TRBV5-6	TRBJ2-5	few	TGTGCCAGCAGCAGAACTAGCGGGACCAAAGAGACCCAGTACTTC	CASSRTSGTKETQYF
NA	TRBV7-9	TRBJ2-2	NA	TGTGCCAGCCGAGCACCGGGGACGAACACCGGGGAGCTGTTTTTT	CASRAPGTNTGELFF
NA	TRBV27	TRBJ1-2	NA	TGTGCCAGCAGTTTCTGGCCTCTGTCTGACGGCTACACCTTC	CASSFWPLSDGYTF
TRBD1	TRBV4-1	TRBJ1-4	once	TGCGCCAGCAGCCAAGATGGAAGGGGGCTTGCAACTAATGAAAAACTGTTTTTT	CASSQDGRGLATNEKLFF
NA	TRBV27	TRBJ2-7	NA	TGTGCCAGCAGTTTACAAGCCGGTAGCTCCTACGAGCAGTACTTC	CASSLQAGSSYEQYF
NA	TRBV5-4	TRBJ1-5	few	TGTGCCAGCAGCTATGGACAGAGCAATCAGCCCCAGCATTTT	CASSYGQSNQPQHF
NA	TRBV5-5	TRBJ2-7	NA	TGTGCCAGCAGCCCTGGACATACCTACGAGCAGTACTTC	CASSPGHTYEQYF
NA	TRBV28	TRBJ2-3	NA	TGTGCCACCCTAGGACTGCCGGCAGATACGCAGTATTTT	CATLGLPADTQYF
TRBD1	TRBV5-4	TRBJ2-7	few	TGTGCCAGCAGCTTCGGACAGGGTTCCTACGAGCAGTACTTC	CASSFGQGSYEQYF
NA	TRBV4-3	TRBJ2-3	medium-sized	TGCGCCAGCAGCCAAGACCGGCCCAGTAGGGCGGATACGCAGTATTTT	CASSQDRPSRADTQYF